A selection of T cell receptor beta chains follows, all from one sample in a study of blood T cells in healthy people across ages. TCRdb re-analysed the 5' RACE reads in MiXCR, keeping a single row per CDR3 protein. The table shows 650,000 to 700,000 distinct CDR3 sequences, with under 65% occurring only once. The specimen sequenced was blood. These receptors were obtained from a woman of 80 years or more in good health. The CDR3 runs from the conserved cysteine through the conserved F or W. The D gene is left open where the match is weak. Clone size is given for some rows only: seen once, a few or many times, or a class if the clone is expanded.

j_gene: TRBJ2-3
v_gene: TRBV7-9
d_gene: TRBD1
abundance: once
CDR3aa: CASSGWDRYTDTQYF
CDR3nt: TGTGCCAGCAGCGGTTGGGACAGATACACAGATACGCAGTATTTT

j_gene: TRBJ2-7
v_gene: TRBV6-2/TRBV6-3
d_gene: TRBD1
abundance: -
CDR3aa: CASSHPGQGGYEQYF
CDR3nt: TGTGCCAGCAGCCACCCGGGACAGGGCGGTTACGAGCAGTACTTC

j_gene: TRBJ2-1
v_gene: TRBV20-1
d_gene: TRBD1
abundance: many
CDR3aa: CSSGTGSFLWLVDEQFF
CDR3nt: TGCAGTTCCGGGACAGGCTCATTCTTATGGTTAGTCGATGAGCAGTTCTTC

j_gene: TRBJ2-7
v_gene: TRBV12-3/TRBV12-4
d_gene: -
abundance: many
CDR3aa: CASSLGGGEQYF
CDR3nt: TGTGCCAGCAGTTTAGGTGGCGGGGAGCAGTACTTC

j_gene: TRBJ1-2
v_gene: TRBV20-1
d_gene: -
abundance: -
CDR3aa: CSARRSRVDGYTF
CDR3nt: TGCAGTGCTCGCCGGAGCAGGGTGGATGGCTACACCTTC

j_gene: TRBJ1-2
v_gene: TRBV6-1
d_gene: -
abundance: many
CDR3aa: CASSELQPRYDGYTF
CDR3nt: TGTGCCAGCAGTGAACTACAGCCTCGCTACGATGGCTACACCTTC

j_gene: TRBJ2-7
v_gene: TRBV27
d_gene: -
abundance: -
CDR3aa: CASTGLGAAGGEQYF
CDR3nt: TGTGCCAGCACCGGGCTCGGGGCCGCTGGTGGGGAGCAGTACTTC

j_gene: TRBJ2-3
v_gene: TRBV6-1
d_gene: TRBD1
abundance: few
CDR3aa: CASLPWTGTSDTQYF
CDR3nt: TGTGCCAGCCTACCCTGGACAGGTACTTCAGATACGCAGTATTTT

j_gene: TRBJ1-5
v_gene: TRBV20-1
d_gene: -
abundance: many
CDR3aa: CSCEGDDQPQHF
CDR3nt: TGCAGTTGCGAGGGGGACGATCAGCCCCAGCATTTT

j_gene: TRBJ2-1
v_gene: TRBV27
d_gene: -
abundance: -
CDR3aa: CASSASGSGEQFF
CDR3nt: TGTGCCAGCAGTGCCTCAGGGTCGGGTGAGCAGTTCTTC

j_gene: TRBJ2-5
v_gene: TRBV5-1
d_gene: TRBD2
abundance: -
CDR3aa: CASSFGAGMETQYF
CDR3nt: TGCGCCAGCAGCTTCGGAGCGGGGATGGAGACCCAGTACTTC

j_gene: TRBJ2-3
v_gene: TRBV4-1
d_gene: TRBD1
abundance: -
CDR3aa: CASSQAPGGGRDTQYF
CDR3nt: TGCGCCAGCAGCCAGGCCCCAGGGGGCGGTCGGGATACGCAGTATTTT

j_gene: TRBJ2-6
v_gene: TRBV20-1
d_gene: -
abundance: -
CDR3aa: CSARLHGFSGANVLTF
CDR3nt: TGCAGTGCTAGGTTGCACGGATTCTCTGGGGCCAACGTCCTGACTTTC

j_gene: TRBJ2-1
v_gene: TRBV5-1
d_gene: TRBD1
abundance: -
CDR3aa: CASSLAPGQVYNEQFF
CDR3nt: TGCGCCAGCAGCTTGGCACCGGGACAGGTATACAATGAGCAGTTCTTC

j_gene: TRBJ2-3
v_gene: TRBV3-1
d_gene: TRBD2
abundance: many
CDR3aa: CASSPLAETNTDTQYF
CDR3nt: TGTGCCAGCAGCCCGCTAGCGGAAACTAACACAGATACGCAGTATTTT

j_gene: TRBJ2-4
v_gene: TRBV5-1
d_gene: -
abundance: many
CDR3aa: CASSNSRQLQSPLAKNIQYF
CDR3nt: TGCGCCAGCAGCAATAGCCGACAGCTCCAGTCCCCCCTAGCCAAAAACATTCAGTACTTC

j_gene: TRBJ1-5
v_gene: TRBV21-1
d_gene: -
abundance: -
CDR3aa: CASSRKGRGRIQPQHF
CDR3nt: TGTGCCAGCAGCAGAAAGGGCAGGGGAAGGATCCAGCCCCAGCATTTT

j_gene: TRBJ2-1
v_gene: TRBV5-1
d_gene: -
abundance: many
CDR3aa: CASSPRHPSSYNEQFF
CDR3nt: TGCGCCAGCAGCCCTAGACACCCCAGCTCCTACAATGAGCAGTTCTTC

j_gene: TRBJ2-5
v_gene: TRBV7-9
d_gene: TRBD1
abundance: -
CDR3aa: CASPGQGEEQYF
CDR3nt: TGTGCCTCTCCGGGACAGGGTGAAGAGCAGTACTTC

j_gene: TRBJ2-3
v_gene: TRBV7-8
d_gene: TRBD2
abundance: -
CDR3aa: CASSLSRGGRTDTQYF
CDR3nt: TGTGCCAGCAGCTTATCTCGCGGGGGGCGCACAGATACGCAGTATTTT

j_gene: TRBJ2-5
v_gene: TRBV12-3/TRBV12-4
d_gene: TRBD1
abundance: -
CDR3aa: CASTDRDEETQYF
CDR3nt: TGTGCCAGCACCGACAGGGACGAAGAGACCCAGTACTTC

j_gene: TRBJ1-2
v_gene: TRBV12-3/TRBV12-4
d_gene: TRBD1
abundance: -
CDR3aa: CASSFRDRGVYGYTF
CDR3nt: TGTGCCAGCAGCTTCCGGGACAGGGGAGTATATGGCTACACCTTC

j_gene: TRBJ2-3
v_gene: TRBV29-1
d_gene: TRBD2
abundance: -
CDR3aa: CSVAGKREAGTDTQYF
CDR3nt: TGCAGCGTTGCCGGCAAACGGGAGGCCGGCACAGATACGCAGTATTTT

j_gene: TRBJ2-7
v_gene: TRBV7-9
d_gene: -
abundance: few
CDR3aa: CASTGASYEQYF
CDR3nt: TGTGCCAGCACCGGGGCTTCCTACGAGCAGTACTTC

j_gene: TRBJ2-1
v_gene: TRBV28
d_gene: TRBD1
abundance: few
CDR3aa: CASSPTGTGKNEQFF
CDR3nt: TGTGCCAGCAGTCCAACAGGGACAGGAAAGAATGAGCAGTTCTTC

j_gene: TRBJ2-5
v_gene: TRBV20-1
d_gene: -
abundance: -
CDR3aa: CSAPVQGSETQYF
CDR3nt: TGCAGTGCCCCAGTGCAGGGGTCGGAGACCCAGTACTTC

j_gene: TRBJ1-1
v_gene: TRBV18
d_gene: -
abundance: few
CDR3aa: CASSPSRENTEAFF
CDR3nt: TGTGCCAGCTCACCGTCCAGGGAGAACACTGAAGCTTTCTTT

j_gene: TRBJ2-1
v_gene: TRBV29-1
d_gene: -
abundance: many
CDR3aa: CSVATRINNEQFF
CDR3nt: TGCAGCGTCGCGACTAGAATAAACAATGAGCAGTTCTTC

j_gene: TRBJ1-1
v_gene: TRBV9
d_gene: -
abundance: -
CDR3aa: CASSNHLGTEAFF
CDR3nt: TGTGCCAGCAGCAACCATTTGGGAACTGAAGCTTTCTTT

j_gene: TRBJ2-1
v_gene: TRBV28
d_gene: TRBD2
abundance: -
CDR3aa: CASHSTGGAYNEQFF
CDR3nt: TGTGCCAGCCACTCTACGGGGGGGGCCTACAATGAGCAGTTCTTC

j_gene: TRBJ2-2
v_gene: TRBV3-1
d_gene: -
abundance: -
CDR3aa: CASSWDPGELFF
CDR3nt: TGTGCCAGCAGCTGGGACCCCGGGGAGCTGTTTTTT

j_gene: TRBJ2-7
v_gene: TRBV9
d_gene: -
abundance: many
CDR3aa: CASSVVEGSGTRLRYEQYF
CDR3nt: TGTGCCAGCAGCGTAGTCGAAGGTTCGGGTACGAGGCTTCGGTACGAGCAGTACTTC

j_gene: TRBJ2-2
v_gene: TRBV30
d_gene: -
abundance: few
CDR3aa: CAWSDSVGVMKLFF
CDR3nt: TGTGCCTGGAGTGACAGCGTGGGCGTTATGAAGCTGTTTTTT

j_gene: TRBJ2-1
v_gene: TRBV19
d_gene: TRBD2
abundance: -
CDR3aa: CASSVRTSGSIYEQFF
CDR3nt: TGTGCCAGTAGTGTACGGACTAGCGGGAGTATCTATGAGCAGTTCTTC

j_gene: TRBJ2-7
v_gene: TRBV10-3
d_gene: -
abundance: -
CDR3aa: CAIRGASGGLSSYEQYF
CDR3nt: TGTGCCATCAGGGGAGCCTCTGGTGGGTTGAGCTCCTACGAGCAGTACTTC

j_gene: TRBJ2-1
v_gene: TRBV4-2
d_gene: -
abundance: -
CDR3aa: CASSQETGGVSSYNEQFF
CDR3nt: TGTGCCAGCAGCCAAGAGACCGGGGGAGTAAGCTCCTACAATGAGCAGTTCTTC

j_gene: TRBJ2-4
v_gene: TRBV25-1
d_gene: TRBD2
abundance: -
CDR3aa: CASSDRKLAGLIEQYF
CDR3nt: TGTGCCAGCAGTGATCGCAAACTAGCGGGATTGATAGAGCAGTACTTC

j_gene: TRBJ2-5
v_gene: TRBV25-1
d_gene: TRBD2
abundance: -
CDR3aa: CASSEATSGTSGFQETQYF
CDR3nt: TGTGCCAGCAGTGAGGCAACCTCCGGGACTAGCGGGTTCCAAGAGACCCAGTACTTC

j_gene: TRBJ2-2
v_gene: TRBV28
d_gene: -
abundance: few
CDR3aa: CASSLTRGAYTGELFF
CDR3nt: TGTGCCAGCAGTTTAACCCGCGGGGCTTACACCGGGGAGCTGTTTTTT

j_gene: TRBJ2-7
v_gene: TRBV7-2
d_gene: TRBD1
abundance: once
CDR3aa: CASSNQRDRMQYF
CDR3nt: TGTGCCAGCAGTAATCAAAGGGACAGAATGCAGTACTTC

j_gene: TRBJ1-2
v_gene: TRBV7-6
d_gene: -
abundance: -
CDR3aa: CASSPGPTNCGYTF
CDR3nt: TGTGCCAGCAGCCCGGGACCGACAAACTGTGGCTACACCTTC

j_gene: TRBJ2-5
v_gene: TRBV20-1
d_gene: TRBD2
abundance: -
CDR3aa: CSARASGKETQYF
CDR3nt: TGCAGTGCTAGGGCTAGCGGGAAGGAGACCCAGTACTTC

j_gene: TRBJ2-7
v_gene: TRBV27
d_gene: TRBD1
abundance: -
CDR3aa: CASRIQGALGEGYF
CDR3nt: TGTGCCAGCAGGATCCAGGGGGCTCTGGGAGAGGGGTACTTC

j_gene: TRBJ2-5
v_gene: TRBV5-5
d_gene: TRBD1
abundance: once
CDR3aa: CASSGGQGISQYF
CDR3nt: TGTGCCAGCAGCGGCGGACAGGGGATCTCCCAGTACTTC

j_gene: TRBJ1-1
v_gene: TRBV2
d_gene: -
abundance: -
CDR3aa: CASTGRMNTEAFF
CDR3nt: TGTGCCAGTACAGGGAGAATGAACACTGAAGCTTTCTTT

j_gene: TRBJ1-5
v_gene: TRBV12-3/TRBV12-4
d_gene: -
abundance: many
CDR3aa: CASSLWRDSNQPQHF
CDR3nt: TGTGCCAGCAGTTTATGGCGGGATAGCAATCAGCCCCAGCATTTT

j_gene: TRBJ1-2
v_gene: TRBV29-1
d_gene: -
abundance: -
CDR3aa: CSVELGPDYGYTF
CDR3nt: TGCAGCGTTGAACTCGGCCCTGACTATGGCTACACCTTC

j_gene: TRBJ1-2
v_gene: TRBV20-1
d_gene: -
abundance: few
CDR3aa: CSARGESSGGGYTF
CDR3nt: TGCAGTGCTAGAGGGGAGTCTTCTGGAGGTGGCTACACCTTC

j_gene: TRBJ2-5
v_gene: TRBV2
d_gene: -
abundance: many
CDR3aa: CASSERDGETQYF
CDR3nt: TGTGCCAGCAGTGAGCGGGACGGAGAGACCCAGTACTTC

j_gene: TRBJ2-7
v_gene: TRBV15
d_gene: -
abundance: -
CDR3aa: CATSGLYGQYF
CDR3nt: TGTGCCACCAGCGGCCTCTACGGGCAGTACTTC

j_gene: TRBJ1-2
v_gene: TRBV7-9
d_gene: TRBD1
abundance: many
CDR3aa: CASSVGTGNGYTF
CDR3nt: TGTGCCAGCAGCGTAGGGACAGGGAATGGCTACACCTTC

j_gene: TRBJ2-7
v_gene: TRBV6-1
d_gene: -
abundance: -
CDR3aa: CASAQLAGSRYEQYF
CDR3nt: TGTGCCAGCGCGCAACTCGCTGGTTCTCGGTACGAGCAGTACTTC

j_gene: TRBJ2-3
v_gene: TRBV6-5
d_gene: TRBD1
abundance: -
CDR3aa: CASSYPDRGIADTQYF
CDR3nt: TGTGCCAGCAGTTACCCCGACAGGGGAATAGCAGATACGCAGTATTTT

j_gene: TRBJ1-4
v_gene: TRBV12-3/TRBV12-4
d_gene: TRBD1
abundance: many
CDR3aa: CASSLGTVATNEKLFF
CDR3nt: TGTGCCAGCAGTTTGGGGACAGTCGCAACTAATGAAAAACTGTTTTTT